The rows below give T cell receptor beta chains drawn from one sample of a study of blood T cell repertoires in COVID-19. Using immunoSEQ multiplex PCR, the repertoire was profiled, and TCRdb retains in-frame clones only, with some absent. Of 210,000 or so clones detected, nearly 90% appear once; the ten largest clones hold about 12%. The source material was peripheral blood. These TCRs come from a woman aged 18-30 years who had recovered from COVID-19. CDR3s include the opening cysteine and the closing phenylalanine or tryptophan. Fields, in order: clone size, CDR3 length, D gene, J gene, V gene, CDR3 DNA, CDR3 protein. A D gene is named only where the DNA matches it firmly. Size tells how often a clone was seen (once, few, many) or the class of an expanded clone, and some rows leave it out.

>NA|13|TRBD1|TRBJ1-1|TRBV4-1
TGCGCCAGCAGCCTTGAGGGGGCGGCTGAAGCTTTCTTT
CASSLEGAAEAFF
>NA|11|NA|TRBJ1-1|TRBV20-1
TGCAGTGGAAGGGAGAGCACTGAAGCTTTCTTT
CSGRESTEAFF
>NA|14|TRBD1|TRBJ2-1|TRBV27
TGTGCCAGCAGCCTAGGGGGCGGTATGGATGAGCAGTTCTTC
CASSLGGGMDEQFF
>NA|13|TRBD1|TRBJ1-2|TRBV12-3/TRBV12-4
TGTGCCAGCAGTATTCGACAGGGCTTTGGCTACACCTTC
CASSIRQGFGYTF
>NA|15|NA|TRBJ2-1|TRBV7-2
TGTGCCAGCAGCCCAGGCGGGGCAGGGTACAATGAGCAGTTCTTC
CASSPGGAGYNEQFF
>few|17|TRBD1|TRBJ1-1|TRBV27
TGTGCCAGCAGTCGAAACCCCCGGACAGGGTGGGACACTGAAGCTTTCTTT
CASSRNPRTGWDTEAFF
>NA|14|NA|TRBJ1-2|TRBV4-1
TGCGCCAGCAGCCACACCGGACAGAGCTATGGCTACACCTTC
CASSHTGQSYGYTF
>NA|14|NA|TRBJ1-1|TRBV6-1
TGTGCCAGCAGTGAGGACAGATTGAACACTGAAGCTTTCTTT
CASSEDRLNTEAFF
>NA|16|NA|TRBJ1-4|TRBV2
TGTGCCAGCAGTGAACGAGGGGGATTATCCCCCGAAAAACTGTTTTTT
CASSERGGLSPEKLFF
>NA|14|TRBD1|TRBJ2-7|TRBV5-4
TGTGCCAGCAGCTTGGAAAGGGGGCCCTACGAGCAGTACTTC
CASSLERGPYEQYF
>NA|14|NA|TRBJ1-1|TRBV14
TGTGCCAGCAGACAAATAGCTTTGAACACTGAAGCTTTCTTT
CASRQIALNTEAFF
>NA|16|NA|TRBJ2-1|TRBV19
TGTGCCAGTACCAAGGGAAACCCCGGGACAAACGGTGAGCAGTTCTTC
CASTKGNPGTNGEQFF
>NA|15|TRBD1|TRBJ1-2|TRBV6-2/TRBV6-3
TGTGCCAGCAGTCCAAACAGGGGGGACTTCTATGGCTACACCTTC
CASSPNRGDFYGYTF
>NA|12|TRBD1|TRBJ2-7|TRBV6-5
TGTGCCAGCCGGACAGGATCCTACGAGCAGTACTTC
CASRTGSYEQYF
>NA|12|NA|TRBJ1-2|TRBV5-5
TGTGCCAGCAGCCCCACGGGCTATGGCTACACCTTC
CASSPTGYGYTF